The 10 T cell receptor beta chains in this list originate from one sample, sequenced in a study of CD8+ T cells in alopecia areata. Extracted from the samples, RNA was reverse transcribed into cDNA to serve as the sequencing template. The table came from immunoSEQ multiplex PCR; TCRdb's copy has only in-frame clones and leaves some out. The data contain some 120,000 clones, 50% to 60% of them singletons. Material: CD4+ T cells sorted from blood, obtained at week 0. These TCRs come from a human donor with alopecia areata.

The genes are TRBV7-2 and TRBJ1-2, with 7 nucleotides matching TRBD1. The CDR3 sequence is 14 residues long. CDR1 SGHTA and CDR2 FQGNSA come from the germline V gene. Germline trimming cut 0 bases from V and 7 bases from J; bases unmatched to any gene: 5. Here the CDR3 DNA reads TGTGCCAGCAGCTTAGCATTTGACAGGGCTGGCTACACCTTC. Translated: CASSLAFDRAGYTF.

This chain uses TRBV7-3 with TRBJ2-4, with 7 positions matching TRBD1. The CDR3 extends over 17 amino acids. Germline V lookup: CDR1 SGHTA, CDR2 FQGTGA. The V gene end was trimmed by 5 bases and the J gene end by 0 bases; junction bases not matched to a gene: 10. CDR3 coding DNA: TGTGCCAGCAGCCCTCATCGACAGGGCCTAGCCAAAAACATTCAGTACTTC. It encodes CASSPHRQGLAKNIQYF.

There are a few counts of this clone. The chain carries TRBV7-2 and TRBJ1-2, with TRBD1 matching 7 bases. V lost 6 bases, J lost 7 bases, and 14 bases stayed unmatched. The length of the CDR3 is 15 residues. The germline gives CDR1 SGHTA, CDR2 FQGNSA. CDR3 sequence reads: CASSLAQGSLGGYTF. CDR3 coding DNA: TGTGCCAGCAGTCTGGCACAGGGGAGTCTTGGTGGCTACACCTTC.

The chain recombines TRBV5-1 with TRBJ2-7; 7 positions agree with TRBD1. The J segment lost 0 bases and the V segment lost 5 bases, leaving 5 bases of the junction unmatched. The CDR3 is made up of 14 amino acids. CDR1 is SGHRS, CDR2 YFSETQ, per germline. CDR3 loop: CASRRTGNSYEQYF. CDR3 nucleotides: TGCGCCAGCAGAAGGACAGGAAACTCCTACGAGCAGTACTTC.

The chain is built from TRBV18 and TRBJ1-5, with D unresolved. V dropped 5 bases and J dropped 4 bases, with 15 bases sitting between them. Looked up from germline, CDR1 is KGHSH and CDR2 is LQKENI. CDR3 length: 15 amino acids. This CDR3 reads CASSRSTQNNQPQHF. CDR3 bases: TGTGCCAGCTCAAGGTCGACGCAGAATAATCAGCCCCAGCATTTT.

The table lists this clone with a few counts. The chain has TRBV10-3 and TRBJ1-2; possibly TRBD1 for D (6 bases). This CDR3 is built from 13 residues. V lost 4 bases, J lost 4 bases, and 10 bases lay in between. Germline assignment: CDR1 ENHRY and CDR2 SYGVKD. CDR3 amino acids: CAISAQGVYGYTF. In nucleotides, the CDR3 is TGTGCCATCAGTGCACAGGGAGTCTATGGCTACACCTTC.

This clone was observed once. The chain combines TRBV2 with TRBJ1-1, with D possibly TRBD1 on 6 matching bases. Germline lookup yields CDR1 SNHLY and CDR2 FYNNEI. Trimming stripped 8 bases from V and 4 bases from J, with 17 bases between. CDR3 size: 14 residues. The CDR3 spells CASDLQGLGTEAFF. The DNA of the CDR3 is TGTGCCAGCGATCTCCAGGGGTTGGGCACTGAAGCTTTCTTT. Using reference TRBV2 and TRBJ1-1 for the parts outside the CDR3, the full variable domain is EPEVTQTPSHQVTQMGQEVILRCVPISNHLYFYWYRQILGQKVEFLVSFYNNEISEKSEIFDDQFSVERPDGSNFTLKIRSTKLEDSAMYFCASDLQGLGTEAFFGQGTRLTVV.

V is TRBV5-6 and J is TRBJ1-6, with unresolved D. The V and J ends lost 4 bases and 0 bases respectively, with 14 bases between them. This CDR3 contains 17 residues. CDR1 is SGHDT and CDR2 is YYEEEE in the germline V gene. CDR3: CASSLPQRGSYNSPLHF. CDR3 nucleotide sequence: TGTGCCAGCAGCCTACCCCAGCGGGGCTCCTATAATTCACCCCTCCACTTT.

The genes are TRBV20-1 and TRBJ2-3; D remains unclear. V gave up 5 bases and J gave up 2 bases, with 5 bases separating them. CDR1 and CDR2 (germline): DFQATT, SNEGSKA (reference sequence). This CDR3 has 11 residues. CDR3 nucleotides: TGCAGTGCTCCCGTCACAGATACGCAGTATTTT. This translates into CSAPVTDTQYF.

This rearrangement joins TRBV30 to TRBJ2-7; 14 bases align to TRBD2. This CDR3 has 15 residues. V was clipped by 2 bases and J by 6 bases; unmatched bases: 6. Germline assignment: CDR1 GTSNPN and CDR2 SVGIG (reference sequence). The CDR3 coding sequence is TGTGCCTGGAGTCCGGGACTAGCGGGAGTCGGCGAGCAGTACTTC. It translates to CAWSPGLAGVGEQYF. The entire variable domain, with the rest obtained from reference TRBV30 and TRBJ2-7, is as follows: SQTIHQWPATLVQPVGSPLSLECTVEGTSNPNLYWYRQAAGRGLQLLFYSVGIGQISSEVPQNLSASRPQDRQFILSSKKLLLSDSGFYLCAWSPGLAGVGEQYFGPGTRLTVT.